This entry lists 14 T cell receptor beta chains sequenced from one sample in a study of blood T cell repertoires in COVID-19. Using immunoSEQ multiplex PCR, the repertoire was profiled, and TCRdb retains in-frame clones only, with some absent. Seen here are about 81,000 clones, 70% to 90% observed once, and the top ten hold approximately 4.4%. The sequencing input was peripheral blood. Receptor source: a woman older than 75 with acute or convalescent COVID-19.

The chain uses TRBV5-1 and TRBJ2-1, with D possibly being TRBD1 (6 bases). Germline V lookup: CDR1 SGHRS, CDR2 YFSETQ. Trimming took off 4 bases at V and 6 bases at J, with 11 bases between the two ends. The CDR3 consists of 13 residues. In DNA form, the CDR3 reads TGCGCCAGCAGCGGTACAGGGCCCAATGAGCAGTTCTTC. Translation gives CASSGTGPNEQFF.

The chain employs TRBV7-9 and TRBJ2-6, with 7 bases identical to TRBD1. J was trimmed by 0 bases and V by 4 bases; bases with no gene match: 6. The CDR3 is 17 residues long. CDR1 is SEHNR, CDR2 FQNEAQ, per germline (reference sequence). Written as DNA, the CDR3 is TGTGCCAGCAGCTCCCTCAGGGGGAGCTCTGGGGCCAACGTCCTGACTTTC. Protein sequence: CASSSLRGSSGANVLTF.

The chain employs TRBV30 and TRBJ2-5, with 11 bases matching TRBD2. Unmatched junction bases numbered 9, after V lost 3 bases and J lost 9 bases. CDR1 and CDR2 (germline): GTSNPN, SVGIG (reference sequence). The CDR3 runs 14 residues. The CDR3 DNA is TGTGCCTGGAGGGGTAGCGGGGGGGCAGGGTCCCAGTACTTC. Its translation is CAWRGSGGAGSQYF.

The rearrangement links TRBV2 to TRBJ2-2; TRBD1 matches 7 bases. The germline CDR1 and CDR2 sequences are SNHLY and FYNNEI. V lost 6 bases and J lost 7; bases outside the gene matches: 8. The CDR3 spans 14 residues. DNA of the CDR3: TGTGCCAGCAGCCGCGACAGGGACGGCGGGGAGCTGTTTTTT. Residues: CASSRDRDGGELFF.

This clone has more than one count but fewer than ten. The chain carries TRBV11-2 and TRBJ2-7; 10 bases line up with TRBD1. Germline V lookup: CDR1 SGHAT, CDR2 FQNNGV. V shed 4 bases, J shed 5 bases, and the junction held 20 bases outside the gene matches. The CDR3 length is 19 residues. CDR3: CASSWDTGTGEIYSHEQYF. The CDR3 DNA reads TGTGCCAGCAGCTGGGACACCGGGACAGGGGAAATTTATTCTCACGAGCAGTACTTC.

CDR3 DNA sequence: TGTGCCAGCAGCAAAGGCCTGGGCAGTCTGGCTTTCTTT. This encodes CASSKGLGSLAFF. This chain links TRBV6-5 with TRBJ1-1; D is uncertain. CDR3 length: 13 amino acids. Trimming shortened V by 6 bases and J by 11 bases, and 19 bases separated the two germline ends. The germline CDR1 and CDR2 sequences are MNHEY and SVGAGI.

The chain uses TRBV19 and TRBJ2-5, with TRBD1 identical over 9 bases. The V segment lost 5 bases and the J segment 4 bases; nucleotides outside the gene matches: 8. This CDR3 region has 15 residues. CDR1 and CDR2 from the germline V gene are LNHDA and SQIVND (reference sequence). This CDR3 is CASSGGQGEGETQYF. CDR3 DNA sequence: TGTGCCAGTAGTGGGGGACAGGGTGAAGGAGAGACCCAGTACTTC.

V gene TRBV6-1 combines with J gene TRBJ2-5; D uncertain. Germline V gene data show CDR1 as MNHNS and CDR2 as SASEGT. The CDR3 runs to 11 residues. Trimming removed 3 bases at V and 5 bases at J, with 4 bases between. CDR3 residues: CASSDEETQYF. DNA of the CDR3: TGTGCCAGCAGTGATGAGGAGACCCAGTACTTC.

The chain uses TRBV19 and TRBJ1-4, with TRBD1 as a possible D gene (5 bases). V dropped 9 bases and J dropped 4 bases, with 15 bases sitting between them. The germline CDR1 and CDR2 sequences are LNHDA and SQIVND (reference sequence). The CDR3 is made up of 14 amino acids. CDR3 in DNA: TGTGCCAGCGCCAGGGATTGGGTTAATGAAAAACTGTTTTTT. It is translated as CASARDWVNEKLFF.

This clone has a single count. This chain joins TRBV9 and TRBJ2-3; TRBD2 is a possible D gene (6 bases). The CDR3 spans 15 residues. Trimming cost V 2 bases and J 3 bases, with 13 bases left between them. Germline V gene sequence: CDR1 SGDLS, CDR2 YYNGEE. The CDR3 loop is CASSVEAGRTDTQYF. CDR3 sequence (DNA): TGTGCCAGCAGCGTGGAGGCGGGAAGGACAGATACGCAGTATTTT.

This chain links TRBV27 with TRBJ1-5; 9 bases are shared with TRBD1. CDR1 MNHEY and CDR2 SMNVEV come from the germline V gene (reference sequence). The CDR3 spans 14 residues. The J segment lost 4 bases and the V segment lost 5 bases, leaving 3 bases of the junction unmatched. CDR3 loop: CASSGQGPNQPQHF. The CDR3 DNA follows: TGTGCCAGCAGTGGACAGGGGCCAAATCAGCCCCAGCATTTT.

The rearrangement links TRBV28 to TRBJ1-1, with 10 bases identical to TRBD1. After removal of 5 bases from V and 3 bases from J, the junction contained 6 bases not matched to a gene. The CDR3 covers 15 residues. Germline V lookup: CDR1 MDHEN, CDR2 SYDVKM. In nucleotides, the CDR3 is TGTGCCAGCAGTGCCCGGGGGACAGGGGACACTGAAGCTTTCTTT. As protein: CASSARGTGDTEAFF.

The chain is built from TRBV19 and TRBJ2-7; a weak D match, TRBD1 (5 bases). The CDR3 length is 14 residues. Trimming took 4 bases from V and 4 from J, leaving 14 bases between them. The V gene's germline CDR1 is LNHDA and CDR2 SQIVND (reference sequence). The CDR3 sequence: CASSKQTDRYEQYF. CDR3 coding DNA: TGTGCCAGTAGTAAGCAGACAGACAGATACGAGCAGTACTTC.

The V gene is TRBV20-1, the J gene TRBJ2-3; TRBD2 matches 11 bases. Germline-derived CDR1 and CDR2 are DFQATT and SNEGSKA (reference sequence). CDR3 length equals 18 residues. V lost 3 bases and J lost 1; bases outside the gene matches: 12. The CDR3, as DNA: TGCAGTGCTAGTTACGGGAATAGCGGGAGGGCTGGCACAGATACGCAGTATTTT. This encodes CSASYGNSGRAGTDTQYF.